The source of this TCR beta chain is a study of OX40 agonist ivuxolimab in advanced cancers. Across the study: Patients received the agonistic anti-OX40 (CD134) antibody ivuxolimab.

The J segment lost 5 bases and the V segment lost 2 bases, leaving 2 bases of the junction unmatched. CDR1 and CDR2 from the germline V gene are MNHEY and SVGAGI. The CDR3 has 14 amino acids. Clones were read by immunoSEQ multiplex PCR, and TCRdb kept only the in-frame ones, dropping some. The sample has about 65,000 clones, more than 70% seen once. This sequence was found in an adult with an advanced solid tumor such as melanoma, head and neck, liver or kidney cancer. The chain has TRBV6-5 and TRBJ1-4; 7 nucleotides agree with TRBD1. Sequencing was performed on CD4+ or CD8+ T cells sorted from blood, taken in a trial of the OX40 agonist ivuxolimab. The DNA for the CDR3 is TGTGCCAGCAGTTACCAGGGACAGAATGAAAAACTGTTTTTT. As protein: CASSYQGQNEKLFF.